This paragraph covers one T cell receptor (beta chain) sequence. The antigen is undetermined. The data originate from a study of cytomegalovirus exposure and HLA in healthy donors. Across the study: Falling in the Caucasian-associated ancestry cluster were about four fifths of approximately 410 genotyped donors.

General study points: The study flagged 150 to 200 TCR beta chains as cytomegalovirus-associated.

CDR3 size: 14 residues. J gave up 13 bases and V 5 bases, and 9 bases lay outside the gene matches. The germline V gene has CDR1 SNHLY and CDR2 FYNNEI. Both 60 Vbeta primers and 13 Jbeta primers went into the PCR. Profiled with immunoSEQ multiplex PCR; TCRdb holds only in-frame clones, not every one. This table has more than 95,000 clones, 75% to 80% appearing once. The chain links TRBV2 to TRBJ1-6; 9 nucleotides line up with TRBD1. The sample comprised PBMCs. This sequence was found in a man aged 55 to 70 in good health and CMV-seropositive. CDR3 residues: CASSPRTGEGPLHF. CDR3 DNA: TGTGCCAGCAGTCCCCGGACAGGGGAAGGTCCCCTCCACTTT.